These 3 T cell receptor beta chains came from one sample sequenced in a study of shared T cell receptors in the human thymus. The data were produced by immunoSEQ multiplex PCR, yet TCRdb's version contains in-frame clones alone and is incomplete. Of 500,000 to 850,000 clones listed, 87% are singletons. The same specimen was also included in a second study, on human thymus T cells.

The sample consisted of thymocytes. All receptors come from a boy under two years old with a congenital heart defect.

The rearrangement links TRBV7-6 to TRBJ2-2, with unresolved D. V was shortened by 5 bases and J by 6 bases, with 10 bases between the two germline ends. The CDR3 has 13 residues. Germline CDR1 SGHVS, CDR2 FNYEAQ. The CDR3 DNA reads TGTGCCAGCAGCGCGCTCCTACCCGGGGAGCTGTTTTTT. Its protein is CASSALLPGELFF.

In its sample, this clone was seen once. The rearrangement uses TRBV27 and TRBJ2-3; TRBD2 matches 9 bases. Germline trimming cut 6 bases from V and 1 base from J; bases unmatched to any gene: 5. In germline, CDR1 is MNHEY, CDR2 SMNVEV (reference sequence). The CDR3 extends over 15 amino acids. In DNA form, the CDR3 reads TGTGCCAGCAGATCGACTAGCGGAGGCACAGATACGCAGTATTTT. It is translated as CASRSTSGGTDTQYF.

The V call is TRBV4-1, the J call TRBJ2-1, with 7 nucleotides matching TRBD2. This CDR3 has 18 amino acids. Germline assignment: CDR1 MGHRA and CDR2 YSYEKL. The V and J ends lost 2 bases and 3 bases, in that order; junction bases with no gene match: 13. CDR3 DNA: TGCGCCAGCAGCCAAAAGAAGAGTAGCGGGCCGCGCTACAATGAGCAGTTCTTC. Translation: CASSQKKSSGPRYNEQFF.